This TCR beta chain was found in a study of CD8+ T cells in alopecia areata. Trimming at V came to 5 bases and at J to 7 bases, leaving 8 bases not matched to a gene. The CDR3 contains 14 residues. Germline-derived CDR1 and CDR2 are MDHEN and SYDVKM. This clone was found a few times. Indicated treatment: oral pan-JAK inhibitor, 5-10 mg twice daily. TCR sequencing used cDNA made by reverse transcription of extracted RNA. Method: immunoSEQ multiplex PCR; TCRdb's copy keeps in-frame clones and lacks some. The sample lists under 110,000 clones, roughly 60% occurring once. The chain is built from TRBV28 and TRBJ1-2; 9 positions agree with TRBD1. The receptor was isolated from a human donor with alopecia areata. The material was CD8+ T cells sorted from blood, obtained around week 55, from a patient treated with tofacitinib. Written as DNA, the CDR3 is TGTGCCAGCAGTCCGACAGGGGGTTGGGGTGGCTACACCTTC. Protein: CASSPTGGWGGYTF.